This note documents a single TCR beta chain sequence. Its antigen is not identified. The data belong to a study of blood T cells in healthy people across ages. This CDR3 spans 14 amino acids. The germline V gene has CDR1 KGHSH and CDR2 LQKENI. The V gene end was trimmed by 8 bases and the J gene end by 3 bases; junction bases not matched to a gene: 6. Study observations and caveats: The study could not conclusively compare naive and antigen-experienced cells, given its unsorted PBMCs. Getting older went along with TCR beta diversity per million T cells dropping roughly linearly.

For the second PCR, which ran for about 7 to 11 cycles, a sample-barcoded 5' primer and a J-beta primer mix were used. Every cDNA was tagged by a template-switch adaptor with 12 random nucleotides. Using its own MiXCR run on the 5' RACE reads, TCRdb lists one record per CDR3 protein. Of 650,000 or so distinct CDR3 sequences listed, more than 45% are singletons. This sequence was found in a woman of 80 years or more in good health. Sequencing was done on a sample of blood. The chain employs TRBV18 and TRBJ2-3; the match to TRBD1 covers 9 bases. This CDR3 is CASVTGTGTDTQYF. DNA for the CDR3: TGTGCCAGCGTAACCGGGACAGGGACAGATACGCAGTATTTT. Full variable domain (remainder filled in from reference TRBV18 and TRBJ2-3): NAGVMQNPRHLVRRRGQEARLRCSPMKGHSHVYWYRQLPEEGLKFMVYLQKENIIDESGMPKERFSAEFPKEGPSILRIQQVVRGDSAAYFCASVTGTGTDTQYFGPGTRLTVL.